These T cell receptor beta chains were read from a single sample in a study of CD4 T cells in relation to SARS-CoV-2 and coronaviruses. No cognate antigen is known for these TCRs. Generated by immunoSEQ multiplex PCR, the TCRdb table keeps only in-frame clones and is missing some. The sample consists of about 29,000 clones, more than 75% of them appearing once. The sample was CD4+ T cells from PBMCs, cultured in vitro. The receptor source for this set is a human donor in good health. Each CDR3 is given with its conserved first and last residue. The order of the fields is V gene, J gene, CDR3 protein.

>TRBV28|TRBJ2-3
CASSPPGSDSNTQYF
>TRBV6-2/TRBV6-3|TRBJ1-4
CASSFPGQATNEKLFF
>TRBV7-9|TRBJ2-7
CASRGSYEQYF
>TRBV5-1|TRBJ2-3
CASSPRLAGDTDTQYF
>TRBV11-3|TRBJ1-1
CASSYEGHTEAFF
>TRBV3-1/TRBV3-2|TRBJ2-1
CASSQSGGPNEQFF
>TRBV7-2|TRBJ1-2
CASSLQGRGGHGNGYTF
>TRBV7-9|TRBJ1-2
CAPAETGYGYTF
>TRBV6-6|TRBJ2-4
CASRTGLAKNIQYF
>TRBV27|TRBJ2-1
CASSLRQGSSYNEQFF
>TRBV5-1|TRBJ2-6
CATRAGQGARGANVLTF
>TRBV29-1|TRBJ1-1
CSARTGGFTEAFF
>TRBV5-1|TRBJ2-7
CASSLSGGRAYEQYF
>TRBV12-5|TRBJ1-4
CASGLADRGRGEKLFF
>TRBV19|TRBJ2-1
CASSIPLLAGGLDEQFF
>TRBV7-8|TRBJ1-2
CASSPGVGRANYGYTF
>TRBV7-2|TRBJ2-4
CASSSLIAGGRNIQYF
>TRBV6-2/TRBV6-3|TRBJ2-1
CASSYTYRTLNNNEQFF
>TRBV27|TRBJ1-6
CASSNQRSFLNPPLHF
>TRBV7-2|TRBJ2-5
CASSPLEETQYF
>TRBV19|TRBJ1-6
CATTPGRGNSPLHF
>TRBV6-6|TRBJ1-3
CASSYPPARGGNTIYF
>TRBV7-2|TRBJ2-7
CASTTRGFSYEQYF
>TRBV4-3|TRBJ1-4
CASSQDVGTNEKLFF
>TRBV5-4|TRBJ1-6
CASSSDRESPLHF
>TRBV18|TRBJ1-2
CASSPKSSGDYGYTF
>TRBV6-2/TRBV6-3|TRBJ2-7
CASSSYREMLKDEQYF
>TRBV7-2|TRBJ1-4
CASSLAGLEYEKLFF
>TRBV9|TRBJ1-2
CASSAPGGADGYTF
>TRBV5-6|TRBJ2-7
CASSFSRTSGLTYEQYF
>TRBV5-4|TRBJ2-3
CASSTRAGGTTDTQYF
>TRBV19|TRBJ2-7
CASTPQASGSYEQYF
>TRBV12-5|TRBJ2-5
CASGPGTGLVQTQYF
>TRBV6-2/TRBV6-3|TRBJ1-5
CASSYSGGVHQPQHF
>TRBV5-4|TRBJ2-7
CASSFVGTAYEQYF
>TRBV10-2|TRBJ2-5
CASSEVAGGRETQYF
>TRBV4-3|TRBJ1-5
CASSHATGQGQPQHF
>TRBV30|TRBJ1-1
CAWSKVNTEAFF
>TRBV18|TRBJ2-2
CASSPRRGNTGELFF
>TRBV9|TRBJ2-6
CASSTPRVGAWANVLTF
>TRBV6-1|TRBJ2-7
CASSDGSSANYEQYF
>TRBV7-3|TRBJ2-1
CASSLTGTNNEQFF
>TRBV13|TRBJ2-3
CASSIRSNTQYF
>TRBV2|TRBJ1-5
CASSDRGQGTFNQPQHF
>TRBV4-2|TRBJ2-3
CASSRDAGLADTDTQYF
>TRBV3-1/TRBV3-2|TRBJ1-5
CASSQDMEGNQPQHF
>TRBV7-2|TRBJ2-5
CASSPLNSAQETQYF
>TRBV10-2|TRBJ2-3
CASGEADTQYF
>TRBV14|TRBJ1-1
CASSRLSGTGDTEAFF